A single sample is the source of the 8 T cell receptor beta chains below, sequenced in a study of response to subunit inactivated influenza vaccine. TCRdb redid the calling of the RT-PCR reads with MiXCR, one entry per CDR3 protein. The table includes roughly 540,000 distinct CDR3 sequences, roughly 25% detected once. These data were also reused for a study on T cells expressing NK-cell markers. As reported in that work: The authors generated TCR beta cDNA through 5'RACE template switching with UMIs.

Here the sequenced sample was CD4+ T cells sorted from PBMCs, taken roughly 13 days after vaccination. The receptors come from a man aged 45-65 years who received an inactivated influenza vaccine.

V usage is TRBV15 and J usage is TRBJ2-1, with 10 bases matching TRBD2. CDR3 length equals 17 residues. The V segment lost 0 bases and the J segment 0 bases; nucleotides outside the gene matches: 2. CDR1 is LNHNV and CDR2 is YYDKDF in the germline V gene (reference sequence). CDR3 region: CATSRDPSGGSYNEQFF. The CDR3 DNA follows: TGTGCCACCAGCAGAGATCCTAGCGGGGGCTCCTACAATGAGCAGTTCTTC.

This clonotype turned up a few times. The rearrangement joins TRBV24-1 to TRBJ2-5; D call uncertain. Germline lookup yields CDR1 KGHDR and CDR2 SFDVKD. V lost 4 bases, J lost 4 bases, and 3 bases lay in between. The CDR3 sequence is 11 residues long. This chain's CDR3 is CATSDGETQYF. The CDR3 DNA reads TGTGCCACCAGTGACGGAGAGACCCAGTACTTC.

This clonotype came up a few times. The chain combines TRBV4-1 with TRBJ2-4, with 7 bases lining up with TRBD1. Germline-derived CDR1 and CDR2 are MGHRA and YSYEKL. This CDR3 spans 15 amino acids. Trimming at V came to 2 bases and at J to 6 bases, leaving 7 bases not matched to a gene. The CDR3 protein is CASSQPGQRSNIQYF. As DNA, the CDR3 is TGCGCCAGCAGCCAACCGGGACAGCGATCAAACATTCAGTACTTC.

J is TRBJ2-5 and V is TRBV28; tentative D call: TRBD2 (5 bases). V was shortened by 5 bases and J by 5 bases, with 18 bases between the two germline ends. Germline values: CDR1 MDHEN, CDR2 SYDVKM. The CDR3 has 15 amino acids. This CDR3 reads CASSLPSGLAETQYF. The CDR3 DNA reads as TGTGCCAGCAGTCTCCCGTCGGGGTTGGCCGAGACCCAGTACTTC.

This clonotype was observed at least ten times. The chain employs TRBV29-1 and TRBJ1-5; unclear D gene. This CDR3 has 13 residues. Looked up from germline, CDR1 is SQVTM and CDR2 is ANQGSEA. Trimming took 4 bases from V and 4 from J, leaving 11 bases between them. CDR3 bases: TGCAGCGTTGTGGACGGCATAAATCAGCCCCAGCATTTT. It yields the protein CSVVDGINQPQHF.

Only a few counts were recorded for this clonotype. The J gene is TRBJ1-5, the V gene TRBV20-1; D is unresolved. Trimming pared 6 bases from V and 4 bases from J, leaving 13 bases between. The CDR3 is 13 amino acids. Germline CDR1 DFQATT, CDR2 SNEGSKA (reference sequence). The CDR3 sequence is CSAHGWGNQPQHF. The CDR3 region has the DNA TGCAGTGCCCACGGATGGGGAAATCAGCCCCAGCATTTT.

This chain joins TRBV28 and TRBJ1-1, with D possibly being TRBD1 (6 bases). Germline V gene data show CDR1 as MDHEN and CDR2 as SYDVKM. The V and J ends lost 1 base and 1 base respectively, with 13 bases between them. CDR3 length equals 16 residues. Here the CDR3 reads CASSLFPGRGNTEAFF. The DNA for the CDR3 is TGTGCCAGCAGTTTATTTCCCGGCAGGGGGAACACTGAAGCTTTCTTT. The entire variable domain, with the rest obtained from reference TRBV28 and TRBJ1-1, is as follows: DVKVTQSSRYLVKRTGEKVFLECVQDMDHENMFWYRQDPGLGLRLIYFSYDVKMKEKGDIPEGYSVSREKKERFSLILESASTNQTSMYLCASSLFPGRGNTEAFFGQGTRLTVV.

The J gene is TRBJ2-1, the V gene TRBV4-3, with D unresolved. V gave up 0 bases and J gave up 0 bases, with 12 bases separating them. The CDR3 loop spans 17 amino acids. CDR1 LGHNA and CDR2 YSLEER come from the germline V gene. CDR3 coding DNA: TGCGCCAGCAGCCAAGATCTTGGGTTAAGCTCCTACAATGAGCAGTTCTTC. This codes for CASSQDLGLSSYNEQFF.